These 13 T cell receptor beta chains share one sample of origin, sequenced in a study of tumor T cells in aggressive B-cell lymphoma. Method: immunoSEQ multiplex PCR; TCRdb's copy keeps in-frame clones and lacks some. The sample gives approximately 750 clones, over 85% of which show up once; approximately 5% is in the top ten. The sample taken for sequencing was tumor tissue. Every receptor here comes from an adult with diffuse large B cell lymphoma.

This clone was picked up one time. This chain joins TRBV30 and TRBJ2-5; 7 bases match TRBD2. V lost 8 bases to trimming and J lost 1 base; unmatched junction nucleotides: 7. Germline lookup yields CDR1 GTSNPN and CDR2 SVGIG (reference sequence). The CDR3 consists of 13 residues. CDR3 coding DNA: TGTGCCACTGAAGCGGGACGCCAAGAGACCCAGTACTTC. Residues: CATEAGRQETQYF.

This rearrangement joins TRBV30 to TRBJ2-7; D perhaps matches TRBD1 (5 bases). This CDR3 is 14 amino acids long. CDR1 GTSNPN and CDR2 SVGIG come from the germline V gene (reference sequence). V was shortened by 6 bases and J by 12 bases, with 27 bases between the two germline ends. CDR3 in DNA: TGTGCCTGCGAAACCGAACAGGCCCTAGGAAGTCGGTACTTC. Protein: CACETEQALGSRYF.

This clone was seen once. The chain is built from TRBV4-3 and TRBJ2-2, with TRBD2 as a possible D gene (6 bases). Germline CDR1 is LGHNA and CDR2 is YSLEER. Trimming cost V 4 bases and J 5 bases, with 14 bases left between them. The CDR3 contains 15 residues. Written as DNA, the CDR3 is TGCGCCAGCAGCCCCCTGGGGGGAGTAACCGGGGAGCTGTTTTTT. Its translation is CASSPLGGVTGELFF.

The chain uses TRBV15 and TRBJ2-3; 9 positions agree with TRBD1. The germline V gene has CDR1 LNHNV and CDR2 YYDKDF (reference sequence). The CDR3 extends over 17 amino acids. The trim removed 2 bases at V and 0 bases at J, leaving 6 bases unmatched. The CDR3 loop reads CATSRYGQGLSTDTQYF. The CDR3 region has the DNA TGTGCCACCAGCAGATACGGACAGGGGCTTAGCACAGATACGCAGTATTTT.

CDR3 coding DNA: TGTGCCAGCAGCCAAAGGGACAGGGGGCTTAGATCACCCCTCCACTTT. Translated: CASSQRDRGLRSPLHF. The chain is built from TRBV14 and TRBJ1-6; 12 bases map to TRBD1. Unmatched junction bases numbered 6, after V lost 2 bases and J lost 10 bases. Germline CDR1 SGHDN, CDR2 FVKESK. The CDR3 contains 16 residues.

On this clone: The junction and the germline gene differ at one end; a read error may be behind it. The chain couples TRBV7-7 to TRBJ2-5, with 8 bases identical to TRBD1. CDR1 is SSHAT and CDR2 is FNYEAQ in the germline V gene (reference sequence). The CDR3 length is 15 residues. The CDR3 coding sequence is TGTGCTAGCAGCTTGAGGACAGGGCCTGAAGAGACCCAGTACTTC. Residues: CASSLRTGPEETQYF.

V is TRBV18 and J is TRBJ2-7, with a tentative D call TRBD1 (5 bases). Germline V CDR1 and CDR2: KGHSH, LQKENI. The CDR3 is 14 residues long. V gave up 2 bases and J gave up 1 base, with 9 bases separating them. This CDR3 is CASSPTQESYEQYF. In DNA form, the CDR3 reads TGTGCCAGCTCACCAACACAGGAGTCCTACGAGCAGTACTTC.

J is TRBJ2-7 and V is TRBV11-1; 13 bases are shared with TRBD2. The CDR3 consists of 16 residues. CDR1 and CDR2 from the germline V gene are SGHAT and FQDESV (reference sequence). V trimming: 5 bases; J trimming: 1 base; junction bases outside the gene matches: 5. CDR3 bases: TGTGCCAGCAGCCGAGGACTAGCGGGGGAGTCCTACGAGCAGTACTTC. Translated, it gives CASSRGLAGESYEQYF.

This clone appeared a few times. The chain links TRBV2 to TRBJ2-1, with 7 bases aligning to TRBD2. CDR3 length: 13 residues. V shed 7 bases, J shed 7 bases, and the junction held 7 bases outside the gene matches. Germline V gene lookup returns CDR1 SNHLY and CDR2 FYNNEI. CDR3 residues: CASIGGSRNEQFF. In DNA, the CDR3 is TGTGCCAGCATCGGCGGGAGTCGGAATGAGCAGTTCTTC. Together with reference TRBV2 and TRBJ2-1, the CDR3 gives the full variable domain: EPEVTQTPSHQVTQMGQEVILRCVPISNHLYFYWYRQILGQKVEFLVSFYNNEISEKSEIFDDQFSVERPDGSNFTLKIRSTKLEDSAMYFCASIGGSRNEQFFGPGTRLTVL.

This rearrangement joins TRBV9 to TRBJ2-3; 7 positions match TRBD2. The length of the CDR3 is 15 residues. Germline CDR1 SGDLS, CDR2 YYNGEE. Losses at the gene ends were 1 base for V and 2 bases for J; bases not matched to a gene: 4. CDR3 coding DNA: TGTGCCAGCAGCGTATTAGCGGGTCCCACAGATACGCAGTATTTT. Protein sequence: CASSVLAGPTDTQYF. Supplemented by reference TRBV9 and TRBJ2-3, the full variable domain reads DSGVTQTPKHLITATGQRVTLRCSPRSGDLSVYWYQQSLDQGLQFLIQYYNGEERAKGNILERFSAQQFPDLHSELNLSSLELGDSALYFCASSVLAGPTDTQYFGPGTRLTVL.

Points on this clone: Relative to the germline gene, one junction end is altered; a read error may explain this. The chain links TRBV29-1 to TRBJ2-7; TRBD1 might be the D (6 bases). CDR1 and CDR2 from the germline V gene are SQVTM and ANQGSEA. CDR3 length equals 10 residues. The CDR3 reads CSVKDREQYF. CDR3 sequence (DNA): TGCAGCGTTAAAGACAGGGAGCAGTACTTC.

The chain employs TRBV18 and TRBJ1-3; no reliable D call. Per the germline V gene, CDR1 is KGHSH and CDR2 is LQKENI. Trimming took off 6 bases at V and 0 bases at J, with 6 bases between the two ends. The CDR3 has 13 amino acids. CDR3 in DNA: TGTGCCAGCTCCCCTCGCTCTGGAAACACCATATATTTT. Translated, it gives CASSPRSGNTIYF.

The chain recombines TRBV4-2 with TRBJ2-5; 7 bases match TRBD1. CDR3 size: 15 residues. The germline V gene has CDR1 LGHNA and CDR2 YNFKEQ. The V gene end was trimmed by 1 base and the J gene end by 2 bases; junction bases not matched to a gene: 4. Here the CDR3 reads CASSQVPGQQETQYF. In DNA form, the CDR3 reads TGTGCCAGCAGCCAAGTGCCGGGACAGCAAGAGACCCAGTACTTC.